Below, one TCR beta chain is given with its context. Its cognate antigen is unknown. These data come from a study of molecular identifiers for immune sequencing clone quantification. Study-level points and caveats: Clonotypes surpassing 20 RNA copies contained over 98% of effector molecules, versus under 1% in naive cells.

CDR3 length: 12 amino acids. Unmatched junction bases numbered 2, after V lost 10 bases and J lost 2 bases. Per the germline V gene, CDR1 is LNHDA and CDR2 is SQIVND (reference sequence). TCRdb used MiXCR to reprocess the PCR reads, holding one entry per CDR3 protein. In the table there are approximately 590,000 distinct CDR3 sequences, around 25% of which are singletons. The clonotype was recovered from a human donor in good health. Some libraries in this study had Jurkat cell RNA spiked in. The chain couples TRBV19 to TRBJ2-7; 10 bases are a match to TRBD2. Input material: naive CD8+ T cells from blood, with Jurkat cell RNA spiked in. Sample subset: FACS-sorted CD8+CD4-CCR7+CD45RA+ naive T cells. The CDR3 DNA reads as TGTGCCACCAGCGGGGGGGCCTACGAGCAGTACTTC. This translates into CATSGGAYEQYF.